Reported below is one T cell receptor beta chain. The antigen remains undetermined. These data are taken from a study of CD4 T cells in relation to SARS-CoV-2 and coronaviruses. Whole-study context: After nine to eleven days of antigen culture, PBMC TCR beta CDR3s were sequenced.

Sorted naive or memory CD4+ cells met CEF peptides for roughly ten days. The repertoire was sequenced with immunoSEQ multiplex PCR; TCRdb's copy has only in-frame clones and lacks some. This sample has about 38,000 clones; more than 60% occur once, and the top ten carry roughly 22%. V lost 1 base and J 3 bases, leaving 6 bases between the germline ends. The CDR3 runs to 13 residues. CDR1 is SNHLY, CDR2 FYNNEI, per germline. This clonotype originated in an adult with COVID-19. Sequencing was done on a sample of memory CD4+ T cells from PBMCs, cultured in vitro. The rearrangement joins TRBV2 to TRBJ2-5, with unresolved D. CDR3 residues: CASSEEVEETQYF. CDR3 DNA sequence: TGTGCCAGCAGTGAAGAGGTAGAAGAGACCCAGTACTTC. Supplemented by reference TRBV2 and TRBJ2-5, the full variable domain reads EPEVTQTPSHQVTQMGQEVILRCVPISNHLYFYWYRQILGQKVEFLVSFYNNEISEKSEIFDDQFSVERPDGSNFTLKIRSTKLEDSAMYFCASSEEVEETQYFGPGTRLLVL.